This TCR beta chain was sequenced in a study of blood T cell repertoires in COVID-19. Study-wide context: Both acute and convalescent COVID-19 samples were obtained from the United States, Italy and Spain.

In the authors' workflow: Nucleated cell counts were estimated from reference gene primer amplification. Using immunoSEQ multiplex PCR, the repertoire was profiled, and TCRdb retains in-frame clones only, with some absent. V, J and clone size derive from that table, while D and trimming were established from the DNA sequence. The profile shows fewer than 110,000 clones, around 93% of them singletons. The receptor was isolated from a man aged 45-65 years with acute or convalescent COVID-19. The sequenced sample consisted of peripheral blood.

The CDR3, as DNA: TGTGCCAGCAGATGGGGGGGAGACCAGCCCCAGCATTTT. This sequence encodes CASRWGGDQPQHF. The chain uses TRBV6-5 and TRBJ1-5, with TRBD1 as a possible D gene (5 bases). Germline lookup yields CDR1 MNHEY and CDR2 SVGAGI. The CDR3 spans 13 residues. Trimming stripped 6 bases from V and 7 bases from J, with 13 bases between.